This TCR beta chain was found in a study of T cells in localized non-small cell lung cancer. The protocol was immunoSEQ multiplex PCR, while the TCRdb copy is restricted to in-frame clones and leaves out a portion. The data show roughly 50,000 clones, roughly 92% seen once. Trimming left V 7 bases short and J 1 base short, with 19 bases between. The length of the CDR3 is 15 residues. Germline V gives CDR1 SQVTM, CDR2 ANQGSEA. The sample consisted of peripheral blood, taken before any cancer treatment. This chain links TRBV29-1 with TRBJ1-1, with TRBD1 as a possible D gene (6 bases). This clonotype originated in a man aged 35 to 69 with stage I lung adenocarcinoma. The CDR3 here is CSAGRGGQTNTEAFF. The CDR3, as DNA: TGCAGCGCCGGGAGAGGTGGACAGACGAACACTGAAGCTTTCTTT.